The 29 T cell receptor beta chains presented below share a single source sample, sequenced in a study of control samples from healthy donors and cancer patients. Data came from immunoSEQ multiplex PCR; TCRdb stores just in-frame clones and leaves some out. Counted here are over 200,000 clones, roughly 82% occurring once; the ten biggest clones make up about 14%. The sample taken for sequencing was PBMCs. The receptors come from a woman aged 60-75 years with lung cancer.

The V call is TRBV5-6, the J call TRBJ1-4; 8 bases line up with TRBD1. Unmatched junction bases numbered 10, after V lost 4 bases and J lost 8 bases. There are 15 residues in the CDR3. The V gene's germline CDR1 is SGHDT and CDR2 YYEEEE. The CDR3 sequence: CASSLRTGTGEKLFF. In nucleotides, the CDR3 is TGTGCCAGCAGCCTACGGACAGGGACGGGGGAAAAACTGTTTTTT.

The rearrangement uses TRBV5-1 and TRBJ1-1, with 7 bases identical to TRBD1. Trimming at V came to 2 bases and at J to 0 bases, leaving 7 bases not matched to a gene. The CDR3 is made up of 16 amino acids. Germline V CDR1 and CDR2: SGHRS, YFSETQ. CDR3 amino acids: CASSLLRDSLNTEAFF. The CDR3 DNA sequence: TGCGCCAGCAGCTTATTACGGGACAGCCTGAACACTGAAGCTTTCTTT.

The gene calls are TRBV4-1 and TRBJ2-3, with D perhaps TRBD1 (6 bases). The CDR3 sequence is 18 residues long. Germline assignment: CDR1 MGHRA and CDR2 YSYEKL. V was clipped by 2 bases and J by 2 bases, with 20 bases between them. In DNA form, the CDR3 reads TGCGCCAGCAGCCAATCCTCCAGGGGAAGAGGGGCCACAGATACGCAGTATTTT. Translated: CASSQSSRGRGATDTQYF.

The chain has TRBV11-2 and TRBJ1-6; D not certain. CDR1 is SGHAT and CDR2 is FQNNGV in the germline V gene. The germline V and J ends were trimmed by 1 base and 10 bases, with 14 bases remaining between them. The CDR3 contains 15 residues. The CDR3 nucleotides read TGTGCCAGCAGCTTAGGGCCTACGGGGAGCTCACCCCTCCACTTT. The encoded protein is CASSLGPTGSSPLHF.

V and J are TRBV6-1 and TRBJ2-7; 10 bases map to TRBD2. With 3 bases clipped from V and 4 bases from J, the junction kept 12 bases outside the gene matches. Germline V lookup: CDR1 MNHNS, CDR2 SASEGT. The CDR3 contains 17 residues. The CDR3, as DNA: TGTGCCAGCAGTGAGGAGTCCTTAGCGGGAGGCAGTTACGAGCAGTACTTC. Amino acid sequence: CASSEESLAGGSYEQYF.

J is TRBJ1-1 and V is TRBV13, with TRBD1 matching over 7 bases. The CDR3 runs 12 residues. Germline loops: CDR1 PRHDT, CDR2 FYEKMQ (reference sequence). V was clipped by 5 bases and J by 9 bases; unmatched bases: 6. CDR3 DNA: TGTGCCAGCAGCACAAACAGGGGTCAAGCTTTCTTT. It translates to CASSTNRGQAFF. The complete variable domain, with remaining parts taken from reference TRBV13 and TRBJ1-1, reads AAGVIQSPRHLIKEKRETATLKCYPIPRHDTVYWYQQGPGQDPQFLISFYEKMQSDKGSIPDRFSAQQFSDYHSELNMSSLELGDSALYFCASSTNRGQAFFGQGTRLTVV.

The CDR3 spells CASSPTSGRGGELFF. The CDR3 region has the DNA TGTGCCAGCAGCCCCACTAGCGGGAGAGGCGGGGAGCTGTTTTTT. This chain joins TRBV7-9 and TRBJ2-2; 11 nucleotides align to TRBD2. Germline CDR1 SEHNR, CDR2 FQNEAQ (reference sequence). The CDR3 extends over 15 amino acids. J lost 7 bases, V lost 5 bases, and 6 bases had no gene match.

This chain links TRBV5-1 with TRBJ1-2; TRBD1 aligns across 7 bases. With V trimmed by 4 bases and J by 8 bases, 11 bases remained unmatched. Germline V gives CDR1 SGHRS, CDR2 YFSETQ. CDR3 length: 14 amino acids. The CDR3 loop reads CASSPDRATEGYTF. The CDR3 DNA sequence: TGCGCCAGCAGCCCCGACAGGGCTACCGAGGGCTACACCTTC.

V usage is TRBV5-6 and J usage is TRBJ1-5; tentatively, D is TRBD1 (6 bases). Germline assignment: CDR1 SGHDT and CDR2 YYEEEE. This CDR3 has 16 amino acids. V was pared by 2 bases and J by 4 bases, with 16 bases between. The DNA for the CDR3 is TGTGCCAGCAGCTTAAATAACAGGGCCCTTAATCAGCCCCAGCATTTT. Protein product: CASSLNNRALNQPQHF.

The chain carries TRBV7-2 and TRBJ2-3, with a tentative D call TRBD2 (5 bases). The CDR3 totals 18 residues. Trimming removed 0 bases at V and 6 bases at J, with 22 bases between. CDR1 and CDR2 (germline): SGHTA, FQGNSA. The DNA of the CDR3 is TGTGCCAGCAGCTTAGCCCCGAACTACGCTCGGGATGTGGATACGCAGTATTTT. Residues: CASSLAPNYARDVDTQYF.

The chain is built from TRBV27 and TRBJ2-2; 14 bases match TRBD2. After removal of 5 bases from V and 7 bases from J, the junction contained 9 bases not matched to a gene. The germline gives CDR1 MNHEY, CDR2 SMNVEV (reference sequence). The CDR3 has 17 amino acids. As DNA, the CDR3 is TGTGCCAGCAGTCCTGGGACTAGCGGGAGAGTGGTCGGGGAGCTGTTTTTT. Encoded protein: CASSPGTSGRVVGELFF.

CDR3 DNA sequence: TGTGCCAGCAGACGAAACACCGGGGAGCTGTTTTTT. This sequence encodes CASRRNTGELFF. The chain links TRBV11-2 to TRBJ2-2; D is undetermined. V was clipped by 6 bases and J by 2 bases, with 4 bases between them. Germline CDR1 and CDR2: SGHAT and FQNNGV. The CDR3 loop spans 12 amino acids.

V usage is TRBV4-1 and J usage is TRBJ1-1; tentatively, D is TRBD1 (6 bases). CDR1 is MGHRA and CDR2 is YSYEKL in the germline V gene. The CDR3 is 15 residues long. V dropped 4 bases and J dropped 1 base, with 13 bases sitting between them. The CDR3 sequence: CASSLVTQGNTEAFF. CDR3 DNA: TGCGCCAGCAGCCTAGTAACACAGGGGAACACTGAAGCTTTCTTT.

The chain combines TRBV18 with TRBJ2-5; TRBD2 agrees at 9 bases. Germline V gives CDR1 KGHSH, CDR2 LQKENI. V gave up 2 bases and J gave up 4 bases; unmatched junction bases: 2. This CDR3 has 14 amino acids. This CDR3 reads CASSPALAGETQYF. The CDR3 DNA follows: TGTGCCAGCTCACCAGCACTAGCGGGAGAGACCCAGTACTTC.

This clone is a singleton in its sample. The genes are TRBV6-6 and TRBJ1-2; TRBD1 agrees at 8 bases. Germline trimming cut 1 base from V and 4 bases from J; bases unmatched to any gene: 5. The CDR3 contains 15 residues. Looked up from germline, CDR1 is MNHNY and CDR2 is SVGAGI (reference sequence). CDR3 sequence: CASSYYRQGTYGYTF. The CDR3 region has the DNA TGTGCCAGCAGTTACTACCGACAGGGGACCTATGGCTACACCTTC.

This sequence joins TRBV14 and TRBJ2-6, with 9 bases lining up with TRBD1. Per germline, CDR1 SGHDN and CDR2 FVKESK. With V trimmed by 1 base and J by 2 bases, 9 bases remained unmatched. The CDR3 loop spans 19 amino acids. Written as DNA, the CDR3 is TGTGCCAGCAGCCAAGTTTTGGGACAGGGTCGCCCTGGGGCCAACGTCCTGACTTTC. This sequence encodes CASSQVLGQGRPGANVLTF.

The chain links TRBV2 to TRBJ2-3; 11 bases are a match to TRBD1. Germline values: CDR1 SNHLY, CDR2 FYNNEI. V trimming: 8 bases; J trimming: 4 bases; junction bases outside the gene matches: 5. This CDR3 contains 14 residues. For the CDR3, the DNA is TGTGCCAGCGGCGGGACAGGGGGTCCAGATACGCAGTATTTT. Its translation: CASGGTGGPDTQYF.

The CDR3 is CASTVRWNTGELFF. The CDR3, as DNA: TGTGCCAGCACTGTTAGGTGGAACACCGGGGAGCTGTTTTTT. This chain connects TRBV2 to TRBJ2-2; D remains ambiguous. CDR1 and CDR2 from the germline V gene are SNHLY and FYNNEI. Trimming pared 7 bases from V and 1 base from J, leaving 10 bases between. The CDR3 is 14 residues long.

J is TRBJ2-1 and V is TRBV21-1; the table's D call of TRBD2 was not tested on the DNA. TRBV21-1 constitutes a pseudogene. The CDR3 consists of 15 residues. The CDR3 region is CASTPTSGSKNEQFF. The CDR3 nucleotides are TGTGCCAGCACCCCGACTAGCGGGAGTAAAAATGAGCAGTTCTTC.

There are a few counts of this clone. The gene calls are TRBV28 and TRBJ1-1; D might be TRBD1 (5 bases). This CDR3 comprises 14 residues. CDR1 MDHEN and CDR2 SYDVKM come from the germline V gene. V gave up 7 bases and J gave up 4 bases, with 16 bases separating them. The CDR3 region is CASNMDMWSTEAFF. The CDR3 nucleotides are TGTGCCAGCAACATGGACATGTGGAGCACTGAAGCTTTCTTT.

The CDR3 DNA reads as TGTGCCAGCAGCTTAGACGTGGGGTCCGGTGGCTATGGCTACACCTTC. This codes for CASSLDVGSGGYGYTF. The rearrangement uses TRBV7-9 and TRBJ1-2; D call uncertain. This CDR3 spans 16 amino acids. Germline lookup yields CDR1 SEHNR and CDR2 FQNEAQ (reference sequence). V dropped 1 base and J dropped 4 bases, with 16 bases sitting between them. Based on the CDR3 plus reference TRBV7-9 and TRBJ1-2, the full variable domain is DTGVSQNPRHKITKRGQNVTFRCDPISEHNRLYWYRQTLGQGPEFLTYFQNEAQLEKSRLLSDRFSAERPKGSFSTLEIQRTEQGDSAMYLCASSLDVGSGGYGYTFGSGTRLTVV.

The CDR3: CASSRGQGNTGELFF. CDR3 nucleotide sequence: TGCGCCAGCAGCCGCGGACAGGGGAACACCGGGGAGCTGTTTTTT. The gene calls are TRBV4-1 and TRBJ2-2, with 8 positions matching TRBD1. This CDR3 contains 15 residues. V lost 4 bases to trimming and J lost 1 base; unmatched junction nucleotides: 2. CDR1 is MGHRA and CDR2 is YSYEKL in the germline V gene.

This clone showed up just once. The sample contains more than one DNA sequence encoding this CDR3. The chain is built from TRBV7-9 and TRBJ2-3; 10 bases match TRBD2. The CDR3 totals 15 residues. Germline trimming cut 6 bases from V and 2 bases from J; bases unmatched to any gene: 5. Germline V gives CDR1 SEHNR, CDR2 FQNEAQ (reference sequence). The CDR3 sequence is CASSLTSGTTDTQYF. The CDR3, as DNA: TGTGCCAGCAGTCTTACTAGCGGGACCACAGATACGCAGTATTTT.

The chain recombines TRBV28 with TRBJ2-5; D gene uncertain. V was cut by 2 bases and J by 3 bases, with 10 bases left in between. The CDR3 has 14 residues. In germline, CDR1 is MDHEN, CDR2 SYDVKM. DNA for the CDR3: TGTGCCAGCAGTTTAGTGGCGATGAAAGAGACCCAGTACTTC. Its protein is CASSLVAMKETQYF.

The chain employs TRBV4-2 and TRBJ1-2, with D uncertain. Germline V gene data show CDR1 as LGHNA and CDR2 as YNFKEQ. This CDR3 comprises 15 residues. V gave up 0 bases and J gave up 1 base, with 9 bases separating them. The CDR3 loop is CASSQEANSNYGYTF. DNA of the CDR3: TGTGCCAGCAGCCAAGAAGCGAACAGTAACTATGGCTACACCTTC.

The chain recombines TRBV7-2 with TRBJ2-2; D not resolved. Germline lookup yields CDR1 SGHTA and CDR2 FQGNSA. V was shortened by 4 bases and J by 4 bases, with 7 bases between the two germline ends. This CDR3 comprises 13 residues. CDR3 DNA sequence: TGTGCCAGCAGCTCCTACTCCACCGGGGAGCTGTTTTTT. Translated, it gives CASSSYSTGELFF.

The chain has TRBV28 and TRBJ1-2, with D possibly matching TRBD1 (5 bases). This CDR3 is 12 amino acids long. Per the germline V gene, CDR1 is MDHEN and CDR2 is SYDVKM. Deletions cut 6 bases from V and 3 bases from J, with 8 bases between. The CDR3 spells CASSSGYYGYTF. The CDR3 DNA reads TGTGCCAGCAGCTCAGGGTACTATGGCTACACCTTC.

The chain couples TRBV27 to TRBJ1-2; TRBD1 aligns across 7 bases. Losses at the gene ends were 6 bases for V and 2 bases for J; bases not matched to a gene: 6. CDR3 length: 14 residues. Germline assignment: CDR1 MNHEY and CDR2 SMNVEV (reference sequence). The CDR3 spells CASRAKTGNYGYTF. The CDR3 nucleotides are TGTGCCAGCAGAGCTAAGACAGGGAACTATGGCTACACCTTC.

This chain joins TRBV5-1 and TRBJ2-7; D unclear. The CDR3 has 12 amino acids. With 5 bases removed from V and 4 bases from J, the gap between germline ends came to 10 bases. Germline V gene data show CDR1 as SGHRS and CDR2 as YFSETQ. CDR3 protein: CASSQEQYEQYF. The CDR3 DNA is TGCGCCAGCAGTCAAGAGCAGTACGAGCAGTACTTC.